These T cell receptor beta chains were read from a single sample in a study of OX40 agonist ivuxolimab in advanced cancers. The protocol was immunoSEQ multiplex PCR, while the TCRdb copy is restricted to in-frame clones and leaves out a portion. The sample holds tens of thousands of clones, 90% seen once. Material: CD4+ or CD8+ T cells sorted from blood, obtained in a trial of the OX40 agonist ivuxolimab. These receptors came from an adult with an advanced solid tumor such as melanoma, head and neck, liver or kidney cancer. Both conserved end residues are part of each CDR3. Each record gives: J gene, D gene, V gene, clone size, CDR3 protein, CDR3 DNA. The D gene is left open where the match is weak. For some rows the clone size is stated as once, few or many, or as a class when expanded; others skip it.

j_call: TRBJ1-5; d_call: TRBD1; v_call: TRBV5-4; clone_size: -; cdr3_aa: CASSGGDRHNSNQPQHF; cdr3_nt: TGTGCCAGCAGCGGGGGGGACAGGCACAATAGCAATCAGCCCCAGCATTTT
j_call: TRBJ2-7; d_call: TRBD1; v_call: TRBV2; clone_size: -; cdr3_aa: CASTEGQGFYEQYF; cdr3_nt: TGTGCCAGCACGGAGGGACAGGGATTCTACGAGCAGTACTTC
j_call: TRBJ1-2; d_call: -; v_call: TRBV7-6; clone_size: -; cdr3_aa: CASSSVEYGYTF; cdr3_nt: TGTGCCAGCAGCTCGGTCGAGTATGGCTACACCTTC
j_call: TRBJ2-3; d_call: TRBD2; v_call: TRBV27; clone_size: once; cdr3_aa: CASRLPGTSGGAWTDTQYF; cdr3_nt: TGTGCCAGCAGACTCCCCGGGACTAGCGGGGGGGCCTGGACAGATACGCAGTATTTT
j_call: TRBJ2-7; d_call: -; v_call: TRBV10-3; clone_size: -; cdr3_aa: CAISYGTVDSYEQYF; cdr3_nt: TGTGCCATCAGTTACGGCACAGTGGACTCCTACGAGCAGTACTTC
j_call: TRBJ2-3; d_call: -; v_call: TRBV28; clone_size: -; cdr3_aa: CASSLWAGDTQYF; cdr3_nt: TGTGCCAGCAGTTTATGGGCGGGAGATACGCAGTATTTT
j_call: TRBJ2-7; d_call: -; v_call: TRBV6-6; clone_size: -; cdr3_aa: CASSPEYF; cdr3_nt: TGTGCCAGCAGCCCGGAGTACTTC
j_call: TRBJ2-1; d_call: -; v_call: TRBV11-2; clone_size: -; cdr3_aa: CASSLGTGFDEQFF; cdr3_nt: TGTGCCAGCAGCTTAGGAACAGGGTTCGATGAGCAGTTCTTC
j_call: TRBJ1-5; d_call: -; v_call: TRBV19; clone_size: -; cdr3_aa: CASSIPTGRMSQPQHF; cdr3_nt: TGTGCCAGTAGTATTCCGACAGGTCGAATGTCTCAGCCCCAGCATTTT
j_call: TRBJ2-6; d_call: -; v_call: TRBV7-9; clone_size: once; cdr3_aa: CASTGHRGSYSGANVLTF; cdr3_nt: TGTGCCAGCACCGGACACCGGGGCAGCTACTCTGGGGCCAACGTCCTGACTTTC
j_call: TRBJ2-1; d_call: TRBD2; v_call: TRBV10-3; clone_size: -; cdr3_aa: CAITRAGGEAYNEQFF; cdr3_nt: TGTGCCATCACCAGAGCGGGAGGGGAAGCCTACAATGAGCAGTTCTTC
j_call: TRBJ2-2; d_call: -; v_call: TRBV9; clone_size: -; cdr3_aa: CASSVLGRELFF; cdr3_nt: TGTGCCAGCAGCGTTTTAGGACGGGAGCTGTTTTTT
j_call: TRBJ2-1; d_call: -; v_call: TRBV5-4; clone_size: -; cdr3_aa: CASTQGILQYNEQFF; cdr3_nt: TGTGCCAGCACTCAGGGAATTCTCCAATACAATGAGCAGTTCTTC
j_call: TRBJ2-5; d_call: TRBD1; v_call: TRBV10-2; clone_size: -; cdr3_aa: CASSELSSGTGAETQYF; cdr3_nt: TGCGCCAGCAGTGAGTTGTCTTCCGGGACAGGGGCAGAGACCCAGTACTTC
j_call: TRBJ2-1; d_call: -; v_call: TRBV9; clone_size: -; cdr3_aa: CASSVEAGSGGEQFF; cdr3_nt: TGTGCCAGCAGCGTAGAGGCGGGTTCCGGGGGTGAGCAGTTCTTC
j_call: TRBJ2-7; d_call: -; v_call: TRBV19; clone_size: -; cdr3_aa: CASSIDQGNEQYF; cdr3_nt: TGTGCCAGTAGTATAGATCAGGGGAACGAGCAGTACTTC
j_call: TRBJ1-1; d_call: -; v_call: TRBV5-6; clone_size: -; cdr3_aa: CASSFFTAVEAFF; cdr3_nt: TGTGCCAGCAGCTTTTTCACTGCAGTAGAAGCTTTCTTT
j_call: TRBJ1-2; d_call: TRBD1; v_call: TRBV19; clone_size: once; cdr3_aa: CASRGQGLRGYTF; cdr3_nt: TGTGCCAGTAGGGGACAGGGTCTACGTGGCTACACCTTC
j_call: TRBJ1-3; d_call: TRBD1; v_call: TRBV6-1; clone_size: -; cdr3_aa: CASSVGQPSGNTIYF; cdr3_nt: TGTGCCAGCAGTGTGGGACAGCCTTCTGGAAACACCATATATTTT
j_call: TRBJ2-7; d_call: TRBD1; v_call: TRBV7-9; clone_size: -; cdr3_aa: CASSSDRGISYEQYF; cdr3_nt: TGTGCCAGCAGCTCGGACAGGGGGATTTCCTACGAGCAGTACTTC
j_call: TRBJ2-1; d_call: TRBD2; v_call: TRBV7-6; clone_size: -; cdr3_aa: CASSLGGGHGEQFF; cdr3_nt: TGTGCCAGCAGCTTAGGCGGGGGGCACGGTGAGCAGTTCTTC
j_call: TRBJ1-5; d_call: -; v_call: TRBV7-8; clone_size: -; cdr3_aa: CASSLARASNSNQPQHF; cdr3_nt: TGTGCCAGCAGCTTAGCGCGGGCATCAAATAGCAATCAGCCCCAGCATTTT
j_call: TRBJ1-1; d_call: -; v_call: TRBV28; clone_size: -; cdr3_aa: CASSPPLTYRKGTEAFF; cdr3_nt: TGTGCCAGCAGTCCACCCCTGACCTATCGGAAGGGCACTGAAGCTTTCTTT
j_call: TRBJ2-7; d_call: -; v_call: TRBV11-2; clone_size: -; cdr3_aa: CASSPPNLREYEQYF; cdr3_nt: TGTGCCAGCAGCCCACCGAACCTCAGGGAATACGAGCAGTACTTC
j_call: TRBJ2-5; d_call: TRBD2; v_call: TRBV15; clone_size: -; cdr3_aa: CATSKAGGPFEETQYF; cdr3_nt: TGTGCCACCAGCAAGGCGGGGGGGCCGTTTGAGGAGACCCAGTACTTC
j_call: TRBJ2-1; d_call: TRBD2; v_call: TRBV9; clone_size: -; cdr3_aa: CASSVGGGLDNEQFF; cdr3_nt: TGTGCCAGCAGCGTAGGCGGGGGGCTGGACAATGAGCAGTTCTTC
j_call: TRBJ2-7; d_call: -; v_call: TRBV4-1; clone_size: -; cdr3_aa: CASSQDLGAGHYEQYF; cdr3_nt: TGCGCCAGCAGCCAAGATCTTGGAGCAGGTCATTACGAGCAGTACTTC